The 18 T cell receptor beta chains below all came from one sample that was sequenced in a study of T cell responses to AZD1222 COVID-19 vaccine. Sequencing was performed with immunoSEQ multiplex PCR; in TCRdb, only in-frame clones are kept and a portion is missing. The data show around 200,000 clones, around 90% seen once. The sample in question was peripheral blood, obtained on day 0 of AZD1222 vaccination. Every receptor here comes from an adult in good health.

The rearrangement joins TRBV24-1 to TRBJ2-3; the D gene is possibly TRBD1 (5 bases). Between the trimmed V and J ends, which lost 6 bases and 3 bases, there was a span of 9 bases. Germline values: CDR1 KGHDR, CDR2 SFDVKD. The CDR3 is 13 residues long. The CDR3 loop reads CATSRQGTDTQYF. DNA for the CDR3: TGTGCCACCAGTAGGCAGGGAACAGATACGCAGTATTTT.

The chain is built from TRBV19 and TRBJ2-5; D is perhaps TRBD1 or TRBD2 (5 bases each). The CDR3 runs to 14 residues. The germline gives CDR1 LNHDA, CDR2 SQIVND (reference sequence). Trimming stripped 2 bases from V and 10 bases from J, with 17 bases between. As DNA, the CDR3 is TGTGCCAGTAGTATAAAACGGGGTCTGGGGGACCAGTACTTC. Its translation: CASSIKRGLGDQYF. The complete variable domain, with remaining parts taken from reference TRBV19 and TRBJ2-5, reads DGGITQSPKYLFRKEGQNVTLSCEQNLNHDAMYWYRQDPGQGLRLIYYSQIVNDFQKGDIAEGYSVSREKKESFPLTVTSAQKNPTAFYLCASSIKRGLGDQYFGPGTRLLVL.

The rearrangement uses TRBV11-2 and TRBJ1-6; no clear D. Per germline, CDR1 SGHAT and CDR2 FQNNGV. V was pared by 1 base and J by 14 bases, with 12 bases between. The CDR3 covers 13 residues. Here the CDR3 reads CASSLVNSQALHF. CDR3 nucleotide sequence: TGTGCCAGCAGCTTAGTAAATAGTCAGGCCCTCCACTTT.

The chain recombines TRBV23-1 with TRBJ1-5, with D hard to call. TRBV23-1 is labeled an ORF, and its function is uncertain. There are 18 residues in the CDR3. V was shortened by 3 bases and J by 7 bases, with 25 bases between the two germline ends. CDR3 amino acids: CASSHIGGWWNVEQPQHF. The CDR3 nucleotides read TGCGCCAGCAGTCATATTGGAGGGTGGTGGAACGTAGAGCAGCCCCAGCATTTT.

The chain is built from TRBV19 and TRBJ1-2, with TRBD1 identical over 10 bases. The CDR3 has 13 amino acids. The V segment lost 8 bases and the J segment 4 bases; nucleotides outside the gene matches: 4. Germline CDR1 LNHDA, CDR2 SQIVND (reference sequence). CDR3 coding DNA: TGTGCCAGTTCGACAGGGGGCGGCTATGGCTACACCTTC. Translation gives CASSTGGGYGYTF.

V and J are TRBV27 and TRBJ2-5; D is perhaps TRBD2 (6 bases). The CDR3 sequence is 13 residues long. The V end was cut by 2 bases, the J end by 5 bases, with 9 bases between. Germline CDR1 reads MNHEY; CDR2 reads SMNVEV (reference sequence). In DNA, the CDR3 is TGTGCCAGCAGTTTACCTGGGAGGGAGACCCAGTACTTC. Translation gives CASSLPGRETQYF.

This sequence joins TRBV19 and TRBJ2-2; TRBD1 aligns across 8 bases. This CDR3 is built from 15 residues. J was trimmed by 6 bases and V by 0 bases; bases with no gene match: 3. CDR1 LNHDA and CDR2 SQIVND come from the germline V gene (reference sequence). The chain's CDR3 is CASSIDRGHSGELFF. The CDR3 nucleotides are TGTGCCAGTAGTATAGACAGGGGGCACTCCGGGGAGCTGTTTTTT.

This clone was counted once. The chain joins TRBV5-3 to TRBJ2-3, with 7 bases fitting TRBD2. TRBV5-3 has ORF status, its function being uncertain. V trimming: 0 bases; J trimming: 1 base; junction bases outside the gene matches: 8. CDR3 length: 17 amino acids. CDR3 in amino acids: CARSLVAREDGTDTQYF. The CDR3 coding sequence is TGTGCCAGAAGCTTGGTGGCACGGGAGGACGGCACAGATACGCAGTATTTT.

This chain connects TRBV30 to TRBJ2-2, with D tentatively TRBD2 (7 bases). Per the germline V gene, CDR1 is GTSNPN and CDR2 is SVGIG (reference sequence). V lost 3 bases, J lost 0 bases, and 17 bases lay in between. CDR3 length: 17 amino acids. This CDR3 reads CAWRGASGETNTGELFF. The CDR3 nucleotides read TGTGCCTGGAGGGGGGCTAGCGGAGAAACGAACACCGGGGAGCTGTTTTTT.

The chain couples TRBV6-1 to TRBJ1-2; possibly TRBD1 for D (5 bases). This CDR3 has 13 amino acids. The germline CDR1 and CDR2 sequences are MNHNS and SASEGT. V lost 7 bases and J 2 bases, leaving 11 bases between the germline ends. CDR3: CASTRGGNYGYTF. The CDR3 coding sequence is TGTGCCAGCACTAGGGGCGGGAACTATGGCTACACCTTC.

V gene TRBV27 combines with J gene TRBJ2-5; D unresolved. V lost 3 bases, J lost 11 bases, and 16 bases lay in between. The CDR3 runs 13 residues. CDR1 MNHEY and CDR2 SMNVEV come from the germline V gene (reference sequence). The CDR3 reads CASSFLDRDLQYF. CDR3 DNA sequence: TGTGCCAGCAGTTTTTTGGATAGAGACCTTCAGTACTTC.

The chain has TRBV27 and TRBJ2-1; 8 nucleotides line up with TRBD2. The CDR3 extends over 15 amino acids. Germline values: CDR1 MNHEY, CDR2 SMNVEV (reference sequence). J lost 2 bases, V lost 2 bases, and 2 bases had no gene match. The CDR3 nucleotides read TGTGCCAGCAGTTTACGGGAGGGTCCCTACAATGAGCAGTTCTTC. It encodes CASSLREGPYNEQFF.

The V gene is TRBV7-9, the J gene TRBJ1-2; TRBD1 matches 7 bases. The V gene's germline CDR1 is SEHNR and CDR2 FQNEAQ (reference sequence). Unmatched junction bases numbered 5, after V lost 6 bases and J lost 7 bases. The CDR3 loop spans 12 amino acids. The CDR3 loop is CASSSGTVGYTF. The CDR3 DNA reads TGTGCCAGCAGTTCCGGGACAGTTGGCTACACCTTC.

The rearrangement joins TRBV28 to TRBJ1-4; 8 positions match TRBD1. The V and J ends lost 6 bases and 1 base, in that order; junction bases with no gene match: 4. The V gene's germline CDR1 is MDHEN and CDR2 SYDVKM. The CDR3 has 15 amino acids. The CDR3 loop reads CASRAGQGTNEKLFF. The CDR3 region has the DNA TGTGCCAGCAGAGCCGGACAGGGAACTAATGAAAAACTGTTTTTT.

This chain uses TRBV10-3 with TRBJ1-1; tentative D call: TRBD1 (5 bases). Deletions cut 5 bases from V and 5 bases from J, with 12 bases between. This CDR3 comprises 13 residues. Germline CDR1 is ENHRY and CDR2 is SYGVKD. The CDR3 reads CAISPGPSTEAFF. In DNA, the CDR3 is TGTGCCATCAGTCCGGGACCCTCGACTGAAGCTTTCTTT.

The chain links TRBV5-1 to TRBJ2-2; D perhaps matches TRBD1 (5 bases). V was trimmed by 2 bases and J by 2 bases, leaving 10 bases between them. Germline V lookup: CDR1 SGHRS, CDR2 YFSETQ. The CDR3 runs to 15 residues. CDR3 DNA: TGCGCCAGCAGCTTCGGGCAGGGCAACACCGGGGAGCTGTTTTTT. Translated, it gives CASSFGQGNTGELFF.

V is TRBV11-2 and J is TRBJ2-7; TRBD1 might be the D (5 bases). Germline CDR1 and CDR2: SGHAT and FQNNGV. The ends were cut back, 5 bases at V and 3 bases at J, with 11 bases in the middle. CDR3 length: 13 residues. CDR3 sequence reads: CASSTGRYYEQYF. The CDR3 DNA follows: TGTGCCAGCAGCACAGGACGGTACTACGAGCAGTACTTC.

The chain has TRBV10-3 and TRBJ1-5; the D gene is possibly TRBD1 (6 bases). This CDR3 is 13 amino acids long. V was shortened by 6 bases and J by 0 bases, with 6 bases between the two germline ends. CDR1 is ENHRY and CDR2 is SYGVKD in the germline V gene. CDR3 nucleotide sequence: TGTGCCATCAGGGACAGTAGCAATCAGCCCCAGCATTTT. The encoded protein is CAIRDSSNQPQHF.